The clone carrying this TCR beta chain has just a few counts. Each CDR3 protein is one row after TCRdb ran MiXCR on the 5' RACE reads. Here the sample spans roughly 320,000 distinct CDR3 sequences, 28% being singletons. Per germline, CDR1 MGHRA and CDR2 YSYEKL. This CDR3 region has 15 residues. V gave up 1 base and J gave up 6 bases, with 14 bases separating them. The sample comes from a study of T-cell memory formation after mild COVID-19. Sequencing input: PBMCs or a T cell subset sorted from them (not recorded which). The sequence derives from an adult woman who had mild COVID-19 (a few samples of this study predate the infection). Cell type and time point are not known. The V gene is TRBV4-1, the J gene TRBJ2-3; unclear D gene. The CDR3 is CASSQGGVPPDTQYF. CDR3 in DNA: TGCGCCAGCAGCCAAGGTGGGGTACCTCCTGATACGCAGTATTTT.